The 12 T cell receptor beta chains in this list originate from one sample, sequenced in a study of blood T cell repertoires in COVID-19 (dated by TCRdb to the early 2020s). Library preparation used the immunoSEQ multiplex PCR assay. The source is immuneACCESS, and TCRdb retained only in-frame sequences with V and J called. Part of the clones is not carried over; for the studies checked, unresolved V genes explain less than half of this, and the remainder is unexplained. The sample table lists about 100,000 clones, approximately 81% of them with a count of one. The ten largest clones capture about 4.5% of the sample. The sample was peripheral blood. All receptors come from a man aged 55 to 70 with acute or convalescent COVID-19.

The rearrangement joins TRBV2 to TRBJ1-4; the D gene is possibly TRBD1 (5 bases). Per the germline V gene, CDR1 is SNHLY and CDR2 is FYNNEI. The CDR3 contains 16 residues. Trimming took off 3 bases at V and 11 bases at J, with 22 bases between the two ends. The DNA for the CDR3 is TGTGCCAGCAGTGATGAGCAATTCGGGCAGGGAGGTAAACTGTTTTTT. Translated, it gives CASSDEQFGQGGKLFF.

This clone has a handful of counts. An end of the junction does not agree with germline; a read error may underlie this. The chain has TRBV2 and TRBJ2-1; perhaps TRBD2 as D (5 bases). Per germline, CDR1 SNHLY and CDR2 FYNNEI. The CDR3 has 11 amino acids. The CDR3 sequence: CASSGGSEKFF. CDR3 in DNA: TGTGCCAGCAGTGGTGGGAGTGAGAAGTTCTTC.

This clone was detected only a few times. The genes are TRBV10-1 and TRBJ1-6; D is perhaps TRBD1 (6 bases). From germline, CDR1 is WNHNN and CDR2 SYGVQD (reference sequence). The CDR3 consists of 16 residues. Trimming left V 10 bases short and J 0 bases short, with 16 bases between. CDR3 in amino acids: CATVPTGNSYNSPLHF. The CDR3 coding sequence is TGCGCCACCGTCCCAACAGGGAACTCCTATAATTCACCCCTCCACTTT.

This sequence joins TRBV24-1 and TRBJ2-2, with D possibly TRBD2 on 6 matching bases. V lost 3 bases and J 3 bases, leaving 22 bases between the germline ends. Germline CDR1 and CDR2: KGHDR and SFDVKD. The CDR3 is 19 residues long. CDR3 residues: CATSDMYSSGRKDTGELFF. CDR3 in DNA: TGTGCCACCAGTGATATGTATAGTAGCGGTCGAAAGGACACCGGGGAGCTGTTTTTT.

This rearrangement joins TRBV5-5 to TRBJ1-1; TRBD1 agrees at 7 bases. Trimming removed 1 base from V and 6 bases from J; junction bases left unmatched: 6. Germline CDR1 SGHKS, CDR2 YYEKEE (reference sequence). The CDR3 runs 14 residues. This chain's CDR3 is CASSLTGVFSEAFF. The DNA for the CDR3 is TGTGCCAGCAGCTTGACAGGGGTGTTCTCTGAAGCTTTCTTT.

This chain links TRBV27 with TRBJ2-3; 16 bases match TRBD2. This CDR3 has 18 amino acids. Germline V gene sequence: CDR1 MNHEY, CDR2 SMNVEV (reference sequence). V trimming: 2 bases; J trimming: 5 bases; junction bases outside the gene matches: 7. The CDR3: CASSLAGLAGGRGDTQYF. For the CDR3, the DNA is TGTGCCAGCAGTTTAGCGGGACTAGCGGGGGGGCGGGGAGATACGCAGTATTTT.

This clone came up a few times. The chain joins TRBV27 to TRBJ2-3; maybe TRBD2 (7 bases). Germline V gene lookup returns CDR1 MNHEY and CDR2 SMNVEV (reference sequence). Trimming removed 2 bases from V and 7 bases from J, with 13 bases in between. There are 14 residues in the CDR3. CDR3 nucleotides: TGTGCCAGCAGTTTAGCGGGGGCGGCAAATACGCAGTATTTT. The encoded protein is CASSLAGAANTQYF.

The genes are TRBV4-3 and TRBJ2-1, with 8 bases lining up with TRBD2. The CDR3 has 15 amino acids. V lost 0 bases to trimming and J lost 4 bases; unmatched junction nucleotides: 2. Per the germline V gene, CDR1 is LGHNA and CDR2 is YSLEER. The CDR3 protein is CASSQDGGGYNEQFF. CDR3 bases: TGCGCCAGCAGCCAAGACGGGGGGGGATACAATGAGCAGTTCTTC.

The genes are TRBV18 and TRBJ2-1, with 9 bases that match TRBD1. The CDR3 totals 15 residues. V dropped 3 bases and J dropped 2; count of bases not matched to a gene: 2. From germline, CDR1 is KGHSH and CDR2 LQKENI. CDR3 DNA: TGTGCCAGCTCACCCACAGGGGGCACCTACAATGAGCAGTTCTTC. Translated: CASSPTGGTYNEQFF.

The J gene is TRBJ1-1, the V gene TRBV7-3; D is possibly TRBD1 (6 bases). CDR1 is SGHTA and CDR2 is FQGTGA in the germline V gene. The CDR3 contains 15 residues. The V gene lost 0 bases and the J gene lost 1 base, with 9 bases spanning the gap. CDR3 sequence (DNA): TGTGCCAGCAGCTTAACGGGACATAAGAACACTGAAGCTTTCTTT. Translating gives CASSLTGHKNTEAFF.

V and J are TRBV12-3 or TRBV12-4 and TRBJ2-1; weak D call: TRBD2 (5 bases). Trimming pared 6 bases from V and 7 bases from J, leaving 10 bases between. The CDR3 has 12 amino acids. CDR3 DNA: TGTGCCAGCAGACTAGATCGGAATGAGCAGTTCTTC. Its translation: CASRLDRNEQFF.

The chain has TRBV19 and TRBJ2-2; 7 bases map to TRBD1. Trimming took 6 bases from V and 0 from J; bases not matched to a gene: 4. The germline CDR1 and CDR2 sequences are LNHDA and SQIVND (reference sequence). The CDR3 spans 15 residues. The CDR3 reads CASRKDRPNTGELFF. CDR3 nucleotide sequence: TGTGCCAGTAGAAAGGACAGGCCGAACACCGGGGAGCTGTTTTTT.